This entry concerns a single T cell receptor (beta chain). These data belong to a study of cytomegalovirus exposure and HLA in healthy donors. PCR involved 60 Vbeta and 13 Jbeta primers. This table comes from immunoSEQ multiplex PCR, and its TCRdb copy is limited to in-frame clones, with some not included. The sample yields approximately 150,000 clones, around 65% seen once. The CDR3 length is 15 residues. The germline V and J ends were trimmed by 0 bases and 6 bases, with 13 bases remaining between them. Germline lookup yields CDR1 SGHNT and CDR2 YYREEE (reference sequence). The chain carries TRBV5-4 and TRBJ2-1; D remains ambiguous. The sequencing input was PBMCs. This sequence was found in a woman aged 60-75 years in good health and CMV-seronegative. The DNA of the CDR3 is TGTGCCAGCAGCTTGGAAGGTAGCCTTGGCAATGAGCAGTTCTTC. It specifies CASSLEGSLGNEQFF.